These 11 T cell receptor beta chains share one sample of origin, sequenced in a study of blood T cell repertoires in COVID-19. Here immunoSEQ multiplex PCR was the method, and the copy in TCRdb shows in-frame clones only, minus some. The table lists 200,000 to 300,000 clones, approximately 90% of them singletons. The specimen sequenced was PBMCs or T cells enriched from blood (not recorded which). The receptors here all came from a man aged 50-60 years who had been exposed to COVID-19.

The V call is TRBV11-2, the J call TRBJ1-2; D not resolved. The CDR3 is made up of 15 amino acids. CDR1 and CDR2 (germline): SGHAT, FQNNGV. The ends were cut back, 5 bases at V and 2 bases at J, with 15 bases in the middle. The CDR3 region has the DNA TGTGCCAGCAGCCTTGTGCGTGGCAGGAACTATGGCTACACCTTC. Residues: CASSLVRGRNYGYTF. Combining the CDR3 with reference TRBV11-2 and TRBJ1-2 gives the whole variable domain EAGVAQSPRYKIIEKRQSVAFWCNPISGHATLYWYQQILGQGPKLLIQFQNNGVVDDSQLPKDRFSAERLKGVDSTLKIQPAKLEDSAVYLCASSLVRGRNYGYTFGSGTRLTVV.

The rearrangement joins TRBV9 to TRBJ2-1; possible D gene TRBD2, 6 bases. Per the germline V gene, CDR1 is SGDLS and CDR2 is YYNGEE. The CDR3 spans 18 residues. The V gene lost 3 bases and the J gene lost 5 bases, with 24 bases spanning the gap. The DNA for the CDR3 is TGTGCCAGCAGCGCTATACCGACTAGGAGGCTAGACGACAATGAGCAGTTCTTC. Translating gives CASSAIPTRRLDDNEQFF.

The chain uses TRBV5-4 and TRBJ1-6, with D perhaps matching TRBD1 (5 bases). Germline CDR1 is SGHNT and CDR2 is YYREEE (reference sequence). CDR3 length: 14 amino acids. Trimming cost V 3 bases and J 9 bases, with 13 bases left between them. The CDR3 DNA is TGTGCCAGCAGCTCAGCAGGGATAGCTTCACCCCTCCACTTT. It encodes CASSSAGIASPLHF.

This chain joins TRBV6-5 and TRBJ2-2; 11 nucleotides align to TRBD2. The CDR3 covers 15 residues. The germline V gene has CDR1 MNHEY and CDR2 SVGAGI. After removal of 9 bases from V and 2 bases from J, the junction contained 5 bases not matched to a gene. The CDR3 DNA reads TGTGCCAGGACCACTAGCGGGAGAAACACCGGGGAGCTGTTTTTT. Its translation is CARTTSGRNTGELFF.

CDR3 DNA sequence: TGTGCCAGCAGCCGGGGGGGCACTGAAGCTTTCTTT. This sequence encodes CASSRGGTEAFF. The V call is TRBV3-1 (or the pseudogene TRBV3-2), the J call TRBJ1-1, with a possible D match to TRBD1 (5 bases). The CDR3 has 12 residues. CDR1 LGHDT and CDR2 YNNKEL come from the germline V gene (reference sequence). Trimming stripped 4 bases from V and 4 bases from J, with 7 bases between.

CDR3 DNA: TGCGCCAGCAGCTCCATGGAGGGCTACCCCTACGAGCAGTACTTC. It codes for CASSSMEGYPYEQYF. This chain joins TRBV5-1 and TRBJ2-7; D perhaps matches TRBD2 (6 bases). Germline V lookup: CDR1 SGHRS, CDR2 YFSETQ. The ends were cut back, 3 bases at V and 2 bases at J, with 15 bases in the middle. The CDR3 has 15 residues.

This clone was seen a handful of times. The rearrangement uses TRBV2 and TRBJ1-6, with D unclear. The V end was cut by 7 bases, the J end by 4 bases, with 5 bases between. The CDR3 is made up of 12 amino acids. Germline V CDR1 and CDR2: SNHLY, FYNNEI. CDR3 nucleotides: TGTGCCAGCACGGGTTATAATTCACCCCTCCACTTT. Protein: CASTGYNSPLHF.

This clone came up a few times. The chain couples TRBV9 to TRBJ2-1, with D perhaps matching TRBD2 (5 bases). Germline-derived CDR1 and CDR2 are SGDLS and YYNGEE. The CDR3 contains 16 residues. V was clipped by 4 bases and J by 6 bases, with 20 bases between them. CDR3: CASSPVPEPGTNEQFF. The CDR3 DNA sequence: TGTGCCAGCAGCCCTGTCCCCGAACCGGGAACCAATGAGCAGTTCTTC.

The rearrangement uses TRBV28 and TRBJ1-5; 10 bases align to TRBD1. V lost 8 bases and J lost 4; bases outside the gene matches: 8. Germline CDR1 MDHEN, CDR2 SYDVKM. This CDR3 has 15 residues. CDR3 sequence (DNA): TGTGCCAGCCGTCACCGGGACAGGGGAAATCAGCCCCAGCATTTT. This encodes CASRHRDRGNQPQHF.

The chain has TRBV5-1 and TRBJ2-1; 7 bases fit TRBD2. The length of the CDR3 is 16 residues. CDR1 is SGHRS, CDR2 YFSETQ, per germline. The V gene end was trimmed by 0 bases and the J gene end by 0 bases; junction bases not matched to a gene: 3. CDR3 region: CASSLGWTSSYNEQFF. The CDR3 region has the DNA TGCGCCAGCAGCTTGGGGTGGACTAGCTCCTACAATGAGCAGTTCTTC.

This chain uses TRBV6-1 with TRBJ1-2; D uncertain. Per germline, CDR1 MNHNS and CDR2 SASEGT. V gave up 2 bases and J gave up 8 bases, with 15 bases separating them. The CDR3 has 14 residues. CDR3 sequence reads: CASSESSTGSGYTF. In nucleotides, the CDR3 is TGTGCCAGCAGTGAAAGTTCAACGGGGAGCGGCTACACCTTC.